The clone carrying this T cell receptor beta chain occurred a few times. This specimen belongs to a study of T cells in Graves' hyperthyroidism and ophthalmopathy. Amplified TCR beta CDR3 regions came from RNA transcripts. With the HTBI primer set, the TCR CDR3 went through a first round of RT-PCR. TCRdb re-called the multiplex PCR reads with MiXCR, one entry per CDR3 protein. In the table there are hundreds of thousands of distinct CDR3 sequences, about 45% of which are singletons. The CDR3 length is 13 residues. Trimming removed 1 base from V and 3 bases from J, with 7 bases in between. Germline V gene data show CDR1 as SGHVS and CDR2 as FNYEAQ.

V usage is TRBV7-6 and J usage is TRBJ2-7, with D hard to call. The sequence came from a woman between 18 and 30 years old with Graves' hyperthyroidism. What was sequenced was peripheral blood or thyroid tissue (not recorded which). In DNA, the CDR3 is TGTGCCAGCAGCTTAGTCGGCATCTACGAGCAGTACTTC. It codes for CASSLVGIYEQYF.